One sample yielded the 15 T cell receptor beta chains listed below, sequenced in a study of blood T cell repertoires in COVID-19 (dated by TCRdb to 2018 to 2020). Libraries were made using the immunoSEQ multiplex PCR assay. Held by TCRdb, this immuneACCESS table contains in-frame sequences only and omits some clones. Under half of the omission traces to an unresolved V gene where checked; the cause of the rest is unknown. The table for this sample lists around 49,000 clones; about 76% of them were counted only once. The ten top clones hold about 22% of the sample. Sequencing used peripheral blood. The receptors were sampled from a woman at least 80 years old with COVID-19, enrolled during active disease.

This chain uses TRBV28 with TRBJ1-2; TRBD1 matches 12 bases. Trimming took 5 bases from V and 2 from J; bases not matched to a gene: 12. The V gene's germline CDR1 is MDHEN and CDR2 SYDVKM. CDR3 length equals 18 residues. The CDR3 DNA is TGTGCCAGCAGTAAGACATCCAGGGACAGGGGGCTGAACTATGGCTACACCTTC. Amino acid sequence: CASSKTSRDRGLNYGYTF.

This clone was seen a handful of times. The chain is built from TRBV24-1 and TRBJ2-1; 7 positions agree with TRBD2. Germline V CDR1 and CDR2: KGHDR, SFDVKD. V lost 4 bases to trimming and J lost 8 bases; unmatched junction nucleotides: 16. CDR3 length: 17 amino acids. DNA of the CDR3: TGTGCCACCAGTGACAGGCCCGTAGCGGGTTACGGCGATGAGCAGTTCTTC. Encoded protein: CATSDRPVAGYGDEQFF.

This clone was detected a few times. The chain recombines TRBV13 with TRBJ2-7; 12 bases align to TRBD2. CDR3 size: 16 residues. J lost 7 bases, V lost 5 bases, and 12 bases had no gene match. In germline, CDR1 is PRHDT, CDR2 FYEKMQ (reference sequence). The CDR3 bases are TGTGCCAGCAGCCCCGGACTAGCGGGGACCAGGGGGGAGCAGTACTTC. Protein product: CASSPGLAGTRGEQYF.

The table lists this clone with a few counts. CDR3: CASSETENTEAFF. The CDR3 nucleotides read TGTGCCAGCAGTGAAACAGAGAACACTGAAGCTTTCTTT. V is TRBV6-1 and J is TRBJ1-1; D remains ambiguous. CDR1 and CDR2 (germline): MNHNS, SASEGT. The V end lost 2 bases, the J end lost 1 base, and 5 bases lay between the germline ends. The CDR3 spans 13 residues.

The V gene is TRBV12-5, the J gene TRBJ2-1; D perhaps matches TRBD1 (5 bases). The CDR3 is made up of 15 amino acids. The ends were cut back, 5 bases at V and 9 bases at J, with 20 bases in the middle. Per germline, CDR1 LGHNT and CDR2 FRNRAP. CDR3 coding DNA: TGTGCTAGTGGTCCGCTAAGGGGATCCCGTGTTGAGCAGTTCTTC. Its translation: CASGPLRGSRVEQFF.

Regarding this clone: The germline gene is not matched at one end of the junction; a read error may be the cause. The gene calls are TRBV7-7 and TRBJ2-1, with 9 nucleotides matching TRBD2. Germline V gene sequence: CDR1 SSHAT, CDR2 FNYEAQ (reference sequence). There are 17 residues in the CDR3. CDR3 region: CASSPLGGRVPYNEQFF. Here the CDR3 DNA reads TGTGCTAGCAGCCCCCTTGGCGGGAGGGTCCCCTACAATGAGCAGTTCTTC.

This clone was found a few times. CDR3 DNA sequence: TGTGCCAGCAGCTTACTAGCGGGAGGTCTTAACAATGAGCAGTTCTTC. Translated: CASSLLAGGLNNEQFF. The rearrangement uses TRBV5-5 and TRBJ2-1, with 12 nucleotides matching TRBD2. Germline V CDR1 and CDR2: SGHKS, YYEKEE (reference sequence). There are 16 residues in the CDR3. J lost 5 bases, V lost 2 bases, and 5 bases had no gene match.

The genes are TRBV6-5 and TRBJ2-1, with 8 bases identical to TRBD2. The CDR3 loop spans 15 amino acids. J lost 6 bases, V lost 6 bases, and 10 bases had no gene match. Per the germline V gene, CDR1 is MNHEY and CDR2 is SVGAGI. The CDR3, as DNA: TGTGCCAGCAGGTCTGGACTAGCTGGGTCCAATGAGCAGTTCTTC. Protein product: CASRSGLAGSNEQFF.

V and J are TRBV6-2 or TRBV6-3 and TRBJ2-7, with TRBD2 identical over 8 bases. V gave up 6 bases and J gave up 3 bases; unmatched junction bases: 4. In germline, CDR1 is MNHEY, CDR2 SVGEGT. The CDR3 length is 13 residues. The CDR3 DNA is TGTGCCAGCAGCTCGGGACTAGTCTACGAGCAGTACTTC. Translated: CASSSGLVYEQYF.

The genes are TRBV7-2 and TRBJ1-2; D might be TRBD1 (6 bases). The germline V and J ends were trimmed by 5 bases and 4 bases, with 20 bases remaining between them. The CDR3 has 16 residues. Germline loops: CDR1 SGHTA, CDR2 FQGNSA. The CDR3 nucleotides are TGTGCCAGCAGCCCAGGGCAGGTACAGGGTTCCTATGGCTACACCTTC. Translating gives CASSPGQVQGSYGYTF.

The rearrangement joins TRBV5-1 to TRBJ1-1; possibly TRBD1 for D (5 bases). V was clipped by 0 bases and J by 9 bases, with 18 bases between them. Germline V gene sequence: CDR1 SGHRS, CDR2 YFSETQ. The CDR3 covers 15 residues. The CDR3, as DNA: TGCGCCAGCAGCTTGGATGGCGCGGATAAGGGGAAAGCTTTCTTT. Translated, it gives CASSLDGADKGKAFF.

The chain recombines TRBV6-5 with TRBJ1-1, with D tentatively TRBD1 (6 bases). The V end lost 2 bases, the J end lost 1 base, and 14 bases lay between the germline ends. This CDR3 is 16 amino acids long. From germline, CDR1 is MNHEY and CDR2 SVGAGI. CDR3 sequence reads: CASSYGWGGGNTEAFF. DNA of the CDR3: TGTGCCAGCAGTTACGGTTGGGGGGGCGGGAACACTGAAGCTTTCTTT.

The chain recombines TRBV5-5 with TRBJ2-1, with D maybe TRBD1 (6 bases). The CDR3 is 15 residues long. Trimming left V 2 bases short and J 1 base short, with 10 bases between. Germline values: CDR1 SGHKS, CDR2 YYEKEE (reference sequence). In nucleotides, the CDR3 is TGTGCCAGCAGCTTCTCAGGGGATTCCTACAATGAGCAGTTCTTC. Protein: CASSFSGDSYNEQFF.

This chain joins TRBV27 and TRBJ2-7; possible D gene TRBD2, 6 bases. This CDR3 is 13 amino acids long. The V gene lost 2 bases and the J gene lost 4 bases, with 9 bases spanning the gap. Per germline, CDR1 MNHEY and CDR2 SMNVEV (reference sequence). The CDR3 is CASSLKRAYEQYF. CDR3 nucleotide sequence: TGTGCCAGCAGTTTAAAGCGGGCTTACGAGCAGTACTTC.

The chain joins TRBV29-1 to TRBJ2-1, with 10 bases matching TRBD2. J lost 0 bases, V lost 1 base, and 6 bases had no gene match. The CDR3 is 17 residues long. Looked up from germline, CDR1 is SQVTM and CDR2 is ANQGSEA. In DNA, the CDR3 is TGCAGCGTTGAAGCACCTTCTAGCGGGAGCTCCTACAATGAGCAGTTCTTC. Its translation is CSVEAPSSGSSYNEQFF.